Below are 16 T cell receptor beta chains sequenced from a single sample in a study of T-cell memory formation after mild COVID-19. TCRdb ran MiXCR on the 5' RACE reads and lists one entry per CDR3 protein. The sample has around 190,000 distinct CDR3 sequences, 18% seen once; the top ten hold around 3.9%. Sequencing was done on a sample of PBMCs or a T cell subset sorted from them (not recorded which). These receptors were taken from a man aged 18-30 years who had mild COVID-19 (a few samples of this study predate the infection). Cell type and time point are not known.

The gene calls are TRBV6-5 and TRBJ2-5; TRBD1 is a possible D gene (6 bases). The CDR3 extends over 13 amino acids. CDR1 is MNHEY, CDR2 SVGAGI, per germline. Trimming took off 6 bases at V and 6 bases at J, with 14 bases between the two ends. CDR3 amino acids: CASRVAGVKTQYF. As DNA, the CDR3 is TGTGCCAGCAGGGTGGCAGGGGTAAAGACCCAGTACTTC.

This clonotype was picked up a small number of times. The chain is built from TRBV5-1 and TRBJ2-3, with 8 bases aligning to TRBD2. The germline gives CDR1 SGHRS, CDR2 YFSETQ. The junction had 5 bases not matched to a gene; V was cut back by 1 base and J by 4 bases. This CDR3 is 15 amino acids long. DNA of the CDR3: TGCGCCAGCAGCTTGACTAGCGGACCGCCAGATACGCAGTATTTT. Translating gives CASSLTSGPPDTQYF.

The table lists this clonotype with many counts. V gene TRBV5-1 combines with J gene TRBJ2-6, with 7 nucleotides matching TRBD1. J was trimmed by 4 bases and V by 8 bases; bases with no gene match: 3. The CDR3 totals 13 residues. CDR1 and CDR2 from the germline V gene are SGHRS and YFSETQ. Written as DNA, the CDR3 is TGCGCCAGTACAGGGGCAGGGGCCAACGTCCTGACTTTC. It yields the protein CASTGAGANVLTF.

In its sample, this clonotype was seen a few times. J is TRBJ2-3 and V is TRBV19; D is undetermined. Trimming cost V 5 bases and J 0 bases, with 9 bases left between them. This CDR3 has 14 residues. The germline V gene has CDR1 LNHDA and CDR2 SQIVND (reference sequence). CDR3 protein: CASSQRLSTDTQYF. The CDR3 bases are TGTGCCAGTAGTCAACGGCTGAGCACAGATACGCAGTATTTT.

This clonotype was detected a few times. This chain's CDR3 is CASSWKSAGVGNTIYF. The DNA of the CDR3 is TGTGCCAGCAGCTGGAAGTCGGCAGGGGTTGGAAACACCATATATTTT. The chain has TRBV7-2 and TRBJ1-3; tentative D call: TRBD1 (6 bases). Germline CDR1 reads SGHTA; CDR2 reads FQGNSA. The CDR3 spans 16 residues. The V end lost 4 bases, the J end lost 3 bases, and 16 bases lay between the germline ends. Full variable domain (outside the CDR3, taken from reference TRBV7-2 and TRBJ1-3): GAGVSQSPSNKVTEKGKDVELRCDPISGHTALYWYRQSLGQGLEFLIYFQGNSAPDKSGLPSDRFSAERTGGSVSTLTIQRTQQEDSAVYLCASSWKSAGVGNTIYFGEGSWLTVV.

This chain uses TRBV6-5 with TRBJ2-3; perhaps TRBD2 as D (7 bases). V dropped 0 bases and J dropped 4 bases, with 11 bases sitting between them. Germline lookup yields CDR1 MNHEY and CDR2 SVGAGI. The CDR3 extends over 15 amino acids. This CDR3 reads CASSYSGGQADTQYF. In DNA, the CDR3 is TGTGCCAGCAGTTACTCGGGGGGGCAGGCAGATACGCAGTATTTT.

This chain joins TRBV5-8 and TRBJ2-2; no reliable D call. Germline V lookup: CDR1 SGHTS, CDR2 YDEGEE. The CDR3 runs 14 residues. Trimming took off 3 bases at V and 0 bases at J, with 6 bases between the two ends. The CDR3 spells CASSSTPNTGELFF. The CDR3 DNA follows: TGTGCCAGCAGCTCCACACCGAACACCGGGGAGCTGTTTTTT.

This clonotype was seen many times. V and J are TRBV5-1 and TRBJ1-1, with a possible D match to TRBD1 (6 bases). CDR3 length equals 14 residues. Trimming pared 4 bases from V and 2 bases from J, leaving 12 bases between. The germline V gene encodes CDR1 SGHRS and CDR2 YFSETQ. The CDR3 spells CASSPWGGNTEAFF. DNA for the CDR3: TGCGCCAGCAGCCCCTGGGGGGGCAACACTGAAGCTTTCTTT.

This clonotype has more than one count but fewer than ten. The chain employs TRBV19 and TRBJ1-6, with D unclear. Germline V gene sequence: CDR1 LNHDA, CDR2 SQIVND (reference sequence). The CDR3 runs to 15 residues. Trimming took off 0 bases at V and 11 bases at J, with 14 bases between the two ends. The CDR3 protein is CASSIDTAEYPPLHF. CDR3 DNA sequence: TGTGCCAGTAGTATAGATACAGCGGAATACCCACCCCTCCACTTT.

J is TRBJ1-1 and V is TRBV2; D call uncertain. From germline, CDR1 is SNHLY and CDR2 FYNNEI. CDR3 length: 12 residues. V shed 2 bases and J shed 2 bases, with 3 bases lying between them. This CDR3 reads CASSEFNTEAFF. CDR3 nucleotides: TGTGCCAGCAGTGAATTTAACACTGAAGCTTTCTTT.

This clonotype turned up a few times. V gene TRBV7-3 combines with J gene TRBJ2-3, with 9 positions matching TRBD2. V lost 5 bases to trimming and J lost 3 bases; unmatched junction nucleotides: 6. The germline gives CDR1 SGHTA, CDR2 FQGTGA. This CDR3 comprises 15 residues. The CDR3 DNA reads TGTGCCAGCAGCCCCGTTGCGGGGGGGACAGATACGCAGTATTTT. Translating it yields CASSPVAGGTDTQYF.

In this sample, this clonotype turned up a few times. The chain combines TRBV5-1 with TRBJ2-7; 7 nucleotides agree with TRBD1. With 5 bases clipped from V and 7 bases from J, the junction kept 12 bases outside the gene matches. The CDR3 is 14 residues long. The germline V gene has CDR1 SGHRS and CDR2 YFSETQ. CDR3 loop: CASRSGTALREQYF. CDR3 coding DNA: TGCGCCAGCAGATCCGGGACAGCCTTAAGGGAGCAGTACTTC.

V and J are TRBV9 and TRBJ1-4; TRBD1 matches 7 bases. With V trimmed by 4 bases and J by 5 bases, 5 bases remained unmatched. The CDR3 extends over 14 amino acids. Germline CDR1 and CDR2: SGDLS and YYNGEE. The DNA of the CDR3 is TGTGCCAGCAGCCCAGGGACAGACAATGAAAAACTGTTTTTT. It yields the protein CASSPGTDNEKLFF.

This clonotype has only a few counts. V gene TRBV28 combines with J gene TRBJ2-7; the D gene is possibly TRBD1 (6 bases). The germline V gene has CDR1 MDHEN and CDR2 SYDVKM. The CDR3 extends over 12 amino acids. V lost 10 bases and J 0 bases, leaving 10 bases between the germline ends. The CDR3 protein is CATRGVSYEQYV. The DNA of the CDR3 is TGTGCCACCAGGGGCGTCTCCTACGAGCAGTACGTC.

This chain uses TRBV4-3 with TRBJ2-5, with unresolved D. This CDR3 contains 13 residues. Germline CDR1 LGHNA, CDR2 YSLEER. V gave up 1 base and J gave up 3 bases, with 6 bases separating them. The CDR3 reads CASSQGEEETQYF. The CDR3 DNA follows: TGCGCCAGCAGCCAAGGCGAGGAAGAGACCCAGTACTTC.

The chain couples TRBV12-5 to TRBJ2-1, with D perhaps matching TRBD1 (6 bases). The CDR3 extends over 20 amino acids. V was trimmed by 0 bases and J by 7 bases, leaving 28 bases between them. CDR1 is LGHNT and CDR2 is FRNRAP in the germline V gene. The CDR3 bases are TGTGCTAGTGGTTTGGTAGTAACCGGGACAAGAAGTCTCAACCGGAATGAGCAGTTCTTC. The encoded protein is CASGLVVTGTRSLNRNEQFF.